This is a list of T cell receptor beta chains from one sample in a study of blood T cell repertoires in COVID-19. The method was immunoSEQ multiplex PCR; TCRdb's version includes in-frame clones alone and lacks a portion of them. In the table there are around 50,000 clones, about 80% of which are singletons. Sequenced input: peripheral blood. Receptor source: a woman in her fifties or sixties with acute or convalescent COVID-19. Both conserved end residues are part of each CDR3. The D gene is left open where the match is weak. Clone sizes are given selectively: once, few, many, or a class where the clone is expanded.

cdr3_nt	cdr3_aa	v_call	clone_size	d_call	j_call
TGTGCCATCAGCGGGGAAGGTGGTGTGGATACGCAGTATTTT	CAISGEGGVDTQYF	TRBV10-3	NA	NA	TRBJ2-3
TGTGCCAGCAGCTTATCGGGGGGGCGGGGGGCCAACGTCCTGACTTTC	CASSLSGGRGANVLTF	TRBV7-9	few	TRBD2	TRBJ2-6
TGTGCCAGCAGCTTATCCCCCGATCTAAGGGGTGAGCAGTTCTTC	CASSLSPDLRGEQFF	TRBV7-2	NA	NA	TRBJ2-1
TGCGCCAGCAGCCAAGATCAGGGCTCCTACGAGCAGTACTTC	CASSQDQGSYEQYF	TRBV4-1	NA	NA	TRBJ2-7
TGTGCCAGCAGTGAAGCGCTAGGTGGTACAGATACGCAGTATTTT	CASSEALGGTDTQYF	TRBV2	NA	NA	TRBJ2-3
TGTGCCAGCAGTGAATTAAGGACAGGGAATGGCTACACCTTC	CASSELRTGNGYTF	TRBV2	NA	TRBD1	TRBJ1-2
TGTGCCAGCAGGGAGGGTTTTTATGAAAAACTGTTTTTT	CASREGFYEKLFF	TRBV2	NA	NA	TRBJ1-4
TGTGCCTGGAGTCCCCCTAGCGGGGGACCCTACAATGAGCAGTTCTTC	CAWSPPSGGPYNEQFF	TRBV30	NA	TRBD2	TRBJ2-1
TGTGCCAGCAGTGAAGCGCGGGTGGCTTTCTTT	CASSEARVAFF	TRBV6-1	NA	NA	TRBJ1-1
TGTGCCAGCAGTGAACTCTCTGGGGCCAACGTCCTGACTTTC	CASSELSGANVLTF	TRBV2	few	NA	TRBJ2-6
TGTGCCATCAAGGTAGCGGGGGACACAGATACGCAGTATTTT	CAIKVAGDTDTQYF	TRBV10-3	NA	TRBD2	TRBJ2-3
TGTGCCAGCAGTATCCGGACAGGGGGCGGCGAGCAGTTCTTC	CASSIRTGGGEQFF	TRBV6-6	NA	TRBD1	TRBJ2-1
TGTGCCAGCAGTGCAGGGAAGAGCAATCAGCCCCAGCATTTT	CASSAGKSNQPQHF	TRBV6-2/TRBV6-3	many	NA	TRBJ1-5
TGCGCCAGCAGCTTGGCCGGGAGGGGGGCCCGCACAGATACGCAGTATTTT	CASSLAGRGARTDTQYF	TRBV5-1	NA	TRBD2	TRBJ2-3
TGTGCCACCAGTGATTCCTCCGGGAGTAACAATGAGCAGTTCTTC	CATSDSSGSNNEQFF	TRBV24-1	NA	NA	TRBJ2-1
TGTGCCAGTAGTATTAACAGGCGAACTAATGAAAAACTGTTTTTT	CASSINRRTNEKLFF	TRBV19	NA	NA	TRBJ1-4
TGTGCCAGCAGCCGACAGGGCCCTGAAGCTTTCTTT	CASSRQGPEAFF	TRBV11-1	few	TRBD1	TRBJ1-1
TGCAGCGTTCGGCGAGCGGACGAGCAGTACTTC	CSVRRADEQYF	TRBV29-1	NA	NA	TRBJ2-7
TGTGCCACCAGCGAAGGCGGGGGGACTCAAGAGACCCAGTACTTC	CATSEGGGTQETQYF	TRBV24-1	NA	TRBD2	TRBJ2-5
TGCGCCAGCAGCCAAACAGGATCCTCCTATGGCTACACCTTC	CASSQTGSSYGYTF	TRBV4-1	NA	NA	TRBJ1-2
TGTGCCAGCAGCTCTGGGTCTTCCCCGACGGGTGGCAATCAGCCCCAGCATTTT	CASSSGSSPTGGNQPQHF	TRBV7-8	NA	NA	TRBJ1-5
TGCGCCAGCAGCTTAGGGCAGGGGGCTTACGAGCAGTACTTC	CASSLGQGAYEQYF	TRBV5-1	NA	TRBD1	TRBJ2-7
TGTGCCAGCAGTCGGGGGGTCGATGGCTACACCTTC	CASSRGVDGYTF	TRBV9	NA	NA	TRBJ1-2
TGTGCCATTGCCTCCGGGCTATCCGGGAGCGATGAGCAGTTCTTC	CAIASGLSGSDEQFF	TRBV10-3	NA	NA	TRBJ2-1
TGTGCCAGCATCCCGACAGGCGGTTTAAATTCACCCCTCCACTTT	CASIPTGGLNSPLHF	TRBV6-5	few	NA	TRBJ1-6
TGCAGCGTTGATGGGGAGGAGTATGGCTACACCTTC	CSVDGEEYGYTF	TRBV29-1	NA	NA	TRBJ1-2
TGTGCCAGCAGCTTAGCGACATCCTATAGCAATCAGCCCCAGCATTTT	CASSLATSYSNQPQHF	TRBV7-8	NA	NA	TRBJ1-5
TGTGCCAGCAGTTGGGGCCGACAAGAGACCCAGTACTTC	CASSWGRQETQYF	TRBV5-5	once	NA	TRBJ2-5
TGTGCCAGCTCACCCAACAGGGTTGGAGGTGAAGCTTTCTTT	CASSPNRVGGEAFF	TRBV18	NA	NA	TRBJ1-1
TGTGCCAGCAGCTTTCTAGCCCTTAATGAAAAACTGTTTTTT	CASSFLALNEKLFF	TRBV7-9	NA	NA	TRBJ1-4
TGTGCCATCAGTTCCTCGACAGCAGGGAGCAATCAGCCCCAGCATTTT	CAISSSTAGSNQPQHF	TRBV10-3	once	NA	TRBJ1-5
TGTGCCAGCAGTGAAATGGCTAGCGGGGGGGCTCCAGATACGCAGTATTTT	CASSEMASGGAPDTQYF	TRBV2	NA	TRBD2	TRBJ2-3
TGTGCCAGCAGTGTGTTCCTGAGCTCCTACAATGAGCAGTTCTTC	CASSVFLSSYNEQFF	TRBV6-4	NA	NA	TRBJ2-1
TGTGCCAGCAGCTTAGTGGCAGGGGGGAATGAGCAGTTCTTC	CASSLVAGGNEQFF	TRBV11-3	NA	NA	TRBJ2-1
TGTGCCAGCAGCTTAACAGGGGGCGCATCAGATACGCAGTATTTT	CASSLTGGASDTQYF	TRBV7-6	NA	TRBD1	TRBJ2-3
TGTGCCTGGCGGGGGGGGGATAATACGCAGTATTTT	CAWRGGDNTQYF	TRBV30	NA	TRBD2	TRBJ2-3
TGCGCCAGCAGCCAAGTTCTCCGGGACACTGAAGCTTTCTTT	CASSQVLRDTEAFF	TRBV4-1	NA	NA	TRBJ1-1
TGCGCCAGCAGTGAAAGGGAGGTCTTCTCTGGAAACACCATATATTTT	CASSEREVFSGNTIYF	TRBV10-2	NA	NA	TRBJ1-3
TGTGCCGGGCAAGAACGCGAAAAACTGTTTTTT	CAGQEREKLFF	TRBV2	NA	NA	TRBJ1-4
TGTGCCAGCAGCTTAGGACCAGGTTCAACCTACGAGCAGTACTTC	CASSLGPGSTYEQYF	TRBV13	NA	NA	TRBJ2-7
TGTGCCAGCTCACCGACCAAGGACGGGGGCTCCTACGAGCAGTACTTC	CASSPTKDGGSYEQYF	TRBV18	NA	NA	TRBJ2-7
TGTGCCAGTAGGCTGGACGGGACATATAGCAATCAGCCCCAGCATTTT	CASRLDGTYSNQPQHF	TRBV19	NA	NA	TRBJ1-5
TGCGCCAGCACTGAGGACAGGGGGAGCGAGCAGTACTTC	CASTEDRGSEQYF	TRBV5-1	once	TRBD1	TRBJ2-7
TGTGCCAGCGGGGAGGGGCAGCCCCAGCATTTT	CASGEGQPQHF	TRBV7-2	once	NA	TRBJ1-5
TGTGCCAGCAGCCCACCATCTCGACAGGGCTTCAATTCACCCCTCCACTTT	CASSPPSRQGFNSPLHF	TRBV7-3	once	TRBD1	TRBJ1-6
TGTGCCAGCAGTGAATTAAGGGGCAGAAACACTGAAGCTTTCTTT	CASSELRGRNTEAFF	TRBV6-1	few	NA	TRBJ1-1
TGCGCCAGCAGCCAAGGCAGGGTCCGGGAAAAACTGTTTTTT	CASSQGRVREKLFF	TRBV4-1	few	NA	TRBJ1-4
TGTGCCAGCAGCCGCCCCCCAGGGACTTGGGGCTACACCTTC	CASSRPPGTWGYTF	TRBV5-5	NA	NA	TRBJ1-2
TGCGCCAGCAGTGACAAGGACAGGGGCTCCTACGAGCAGTACTTC	CASSDKDRGSYEQYF	TRBV10-2	NA	TRBD1	TRBJ2-7
TGTGCCAGCAGCCAGTTTACGGGGGGCACAGATACGCAGTATTTT	CASSQFTGGTDTQYF	TRBV3-1/TRBV3-2	NA	NA	TRBJ2-3
TGTGCCAGCAGCCCGATCCATAGGACAGACTATGGCTACACCTTC	CASSPIHRTDYGYTF	TRBV11-2	NA	NA	TRBJ1-2
TGTGCCAGCAGTGTCTTTTTTGGAAACACCATATATTTT	CASSVFFGNTIYF	TRBV25-1	NA	NA	TRBJ1-3
TGTGCCTGTGTGGGAGGATCCACTGAAGCTTTCTTT	CACVGGSTEAFF	TRBV30	NA	NA	TRBJ1-1
TGTGCCAGTAATGAACAGGGGGACTCCAATGAAAAACTGTTTTTT	CASNEQGDSNEKLFF	TRBV19	few	TRBD1	TRBJ1-4
TGTGCCAGCAGCTTAGCGGGCAGGGAAAACACTGAAGCTTTCTTT	CASSLAGRENTEAFF	TRBV7-9	NA	NA	TRBJ1-1
TGTGCCAGCAGTGCAACTAGCGGGGGATGGGATGAGCAGTTCTTC	CASSATSGGWDEQFF	TRBV6-4	NA	TRBD2	TRBJ2-1
TGCGCCAGCAGTGGGGAGTATAGCACAGATACGCAGTATTTT	CASSGEYSTDTQYF	TRBV5-1	few	NA	TRBJ2-3
TGTGCCATCCGCCGGAGTCGGTCACCCCTCCACTTT	CAIRRSRSPLHF	TRBV12-3/TRBV12-4	NA	NA	TRBJ1-6
TGTGCCAGCAGCTTAAGAACAAACAATGAGCAGTTCTTC	CASSLRTNNEQFF	TRBV7-3	NA	NA	TRBJ2-1